What follows are 26 T cell receptor beta chains derived from one specimen sequenced in a study of beta chain features in type 1 diabetes (dated by TCRdb to 2016 to 2019). The paper as a whole reports these results and caveats: Type 1 diabetes patients showed a moderate but significant shortening of TCRB CDR3 length in all four CD4+ subsets.

The library was obtained by the immunoSEQ multiplex PCR assay. The entire amount of isolated RNA was reverse transcribed using the High Capacity cDNA Reverse Transcription Kit, so the sequenced TCRB transcripts were expressed ones. The source is immuneACCESS, and TCRdb retained only in-frame sequences with V and J called. Part of the clones is not carried over; for the studies checked, unresolved V genes explain less than half of this, and the remainder is unexplained. Present in this sample are 100,000 to 150,000 clones, about 18% of which were seen just once. Around 2.5% of the sample is in the top ten clones. Which antigens these TCRs recognize remains unknown. The sequenced material came from central memory CD4+ T cells from blood. Source of these receptors: a man in his late teens or twenties with type 1 diabetes.

This clone has only a few counts. The CDR3 loop is CASSTLPGNNEQFF. CDR3 DNA: TGTGCCAGCAGCACACTTCCGGGCAACAATGAGCAGTTCTTC. The V gene is TRBV9, the J gene TRBJ2-1; no clear D. Trimming removed 4 bases at V and 5 bases at J, with 13 bases between. CDR3 length equals 14 residues. The germline CDR1 and CDR2 sequences are SGDLS and YYNGEE. Filled out from reference TRBV9 and TRBJ2-1, the complete variable domain reads DSGVTQTPKHLITATGQRVTLRCSPRSGDLSVYWYQQSLDQGLQFLIQYYNGEERAKGNILERFSAQQFPDLHSELNLSSLELGDSALYFCASSTLPGNNEQFFGPGTRLTVL.

This clone was recorded at least ten times. The gene calls are TRBV7-6 and TRBJ2-1; D gene ambiguous. V dropped 2 bases and J dropped 10 bases, with 9 bases sitting between them. CDR3 length: 12 amino acids. Germline lookup yields CDR1 SGHVS and CDR2 FNYEAQ. CDR3 nucleotide sequence: TGTGCCAGCAGCTTATTACACGGAGAGCAGTTCTTC. As protein: CASSLLHGEQFF.

The chain couples TRBV28 to TRBJ1-1; unclear D gene. The CDR3 is 11 residues long. The V end lost 6 bases, the J end lost 3 bases, and 5 bases lay between the germline ends. Looked up from germline, CDR1 is MDHEN and CDR2 is SYDVKM. CDR3 amino acids: CASRIYTEAFF. CDR3 nucleotide sequence: TGTGCCAGCAGGATATACACTGAAGCTTTCTTT.

V gene TRBV29-1 combines with J gene TRBJ1-2; 7 nucleotides line up with TRBD1. The CDR3 runs to 13 residues. With 4 bases clipped from V and 4 bases from J, the junction kept 6 bases outside the gene matches. Germline values: CDR1 SQVTM, CDR2 ANQGSEA. Here the CDR3 reads CSVGGQTPYGYTF. CDR3 coding DNA: TGCAGCGTTGGGGGACAGACCCCCTATGGCTACACCTTC.

This clone appeared a few times. The CDR3 DNA sequence: TGCGCCAGCAGCTTGCAGGGAGAGACCCAGTACTTC. It translates to CASSLQGETQYF. The chain is built from TRBV5-1 and TRBJ2-5; tentative D call: TRBD1 (5 bases). The CDR3 totals 12 residues. Trimming left V 1 base short and J 4 bases short, with 5 bases between. The germline CDR1 and CDR2 sequences are SGHRS and YFSETQ.

This clone was detected ten times or more. V gene TRBV29-1 combines with J gene TRBJ2-2; 9 positions agree with TRBD1. Trimming removed 6 bases from V and 7 bases from J; junction bases left unmatched: 6. This CDR3 region has 13 residues. Germline-derived CDR1 and CDR2 are SQVTM and ANQGSEA. Here the CDR3 reads CSVGQGRNGELFF. As DNA, the CDR3 is TGCAGCGTCGGACAGGGGCGGAACGGGGAGCTGTTTTTT.

In this sample, this clone turned up many times. The genes are TRBV4-3 and TRBJ2-3; D gene unclear. Germline V lookup: CDR1 LGHNA, CDR2 YSLEER. V was clipped by 1 base and J by 6 bases, with 11 bases between them. The CDR3 is 14 amino acids. The CDR3 sequence is CASSQGVVGDTQYF. In DNA form, the CDR3 reads TGCGCCAGCAGCCAAGGCGTTGTTGGCGATACGCAGTATTTT.

This rearrangement joins TRBV7-9 to TRBJ2-1, with D tentatively TRBD2 (6 bases). Trimming cost V 4 bases and J 8 bases, with 18 bases left between them. The CDR3 has 15 residues. Germline lookup yields CDR1 SEHNR and CDR2 FQNEAQ (reference sequence). CDR3 in DNA: TGTGCCAGCAGCTCAACCGGGACTGAGAGCCATGAGCAGTTCTTC. Translation: CASSSTGTESHEQFF.

This chain links TRBV9 with TRBJ2-1; 13 bases agree with TRBD2. Germline CDR1 SGDLS, CDR2 YYNGEE. The J segment lost 7 bases and the V segment lost 0 bases, leaving 7 bases of the junction unmatched. CDR3 length equals 17 residues. This CDR3 reads CASSVALGTSGDNEQFF. In nucleotides, the CDR3 is TGTGCCAGCAGCGTAGCATTAGGGACTAGCGGGGATAATGAGCAGTTCTTC.

This clone was observed a handful of times. The J gene is TRBJ2-2, the V gene TRBV18; D unclear. Germline CDR1 KGHSH, CDR2 LQKENI. Trimming took off 1 base at V and 1 base at J, with 1 base between the two ends. CDR3 length: 13 residues. The DNA of the CDR3 is TGTGCCAGCTCACCACAGAACACCGGGGAGCTGTTTTTT. This codes for CASSPQNTGELFF.

This clone was counted at least ten times. The rearrangement uses TRBV4-1 and TRBJ2-5, with D tentatively TRBD2 (5 bases). CDR1 is MGHRA and CDR2 is YSYEKL in the germline V gene. V lost 1 base to trimming and J lost 1 base, with 10 bases between them. This CDR3 has 15 amino acids. CDR3 coding DNA: TGCGCCAGCAGCCAAGGGGCGGGCCTCCAAGAGACCCAGTACTTC. Translation: CASSQGAGLQETQYF.

In the case of this clone: Possible read error: a much larger clone is one base away. The genes are TRBV14 and TRBJ1-1; the D gene is possibly TRBD1 (5 bases). Germline V gene data show CDR1 as SGHDN and CDR2 as FVKESK. The length of the CDR3 is 16 residues. Trimming removed 8 bases from V and 4 bases from J, with 23 bases in between. CDR3 nucleotide sequence: TGTGCCAGCTGCCCCCCCGGGGACGGGGCTAGCACTGAAGCTTTCTTT. Translated: CASCPPGDGASTEAFF.

A note on this clone: Just one base apart from a much larger clone, this may be a read error. The gene calls are TRBV7-3 and TRBJ2-7; TRBD1 agrees at 8 bases. This CDR3 region has 15 residues. V shed 5 bases and J 2 bases; nucleotides not matched to a gene: 8. Germline loops: CDR1 SGHTA, CDR2 FQGTGA. The CDR3 nucleotides read TGTGCCAGCAGCGCGTGGACAGGGCCGGCCTACGAGCAGTACTTC. It specifies CASSAWTGPAYEQYF.

Of note for this clone: Other nucleotide sequences in the sample specify the same CDR3. CDR3 DNA: TGCGCCAGCAGCTTTCTCGGGGGGAATCAGCCCCAGCATTTT. This codes for CASSFLGGNQPQHF. The V call is TRBV5-1, the J call TRBJ1-5; possible D gene TRBD1, 5 bases. Trimming shortened V by 2 bases and J by 4 bases, and 10 bases separated the two germline ends. This CDR3 spans 14 amino acids. Per germline, CDR1 SGHRS and CDR2 YFSETQ. Full variable domain (remainder filled in from reference TRBV5-1 and TRBJ1-5): KAGVTQTPRYLIKTRGQQVTLSCSPISGHRSVSWYQQTPGQGLQFLFEYFSETQRNKGNFPGRFSGRQFSNSRSEMNVSTLELGDSALYLCASSFLGGNQPQHFGDGTRLSIL.

This clone showed up just a few times. J is TRBJ2-1 and V is TRBV6-5; 10 bases line up with TRBD1. The germline V gene has CDR1 MNHEY and CDR2 SVGAGI. This CDR3 contains 15 residues. The V and J ends lost 1 base and 9 bases, in that order; junction bases with no gene match: 6. The CDR3 spells CASSYFRQGAGEQFF. Written as DNA, the CDR3 is TGTGCCAGCAGTTACTTTCGACAGGGGGCAGGTGAGCAGTTCTTC.

The chain has TRBV4-1 and TRBJ2-2; 7 bases map to TRBD2. Germline V gene data show CDR1 as MGHRA and CDR2 as YSYEKL. V dropped 7 bases and J dropped 6; count of bases not matched to a gene: 11. The CDR3 loop spans 15 amino acids. The CDR3, as DNA: TGCGCCAGCACCCCGGGGGGAAATAGAGCCGGGGAGCTGTTTTTT. This gives the protein CASTPGGNRAGELFF.

This clone came up many times. This chain links TRBV7-2 with TRBJ2-5, with D possibly matching TRBD1 (8 bases). This CDR3 is built from 15 residues. Trimming took 5 bases from V and 3 from J, leaving 16 bases between them. Germline V CDR1 and CDR2: SGHTA, FQGNSA. In nucleotides, the CDR3 is TGTGCCAGCAGCCAACGGACAGGGAGGGAAGAGACCCAGTACTTC. Protein: CASSQRTGREETQYF.

This clone came up a few times. The chain combines TRBV30 with TRBJ2-5, with 8 positions matching TRBD2. Germline CDR1 is GTSNPN and CDR2 is SVGIG (reference sequence). V trimming: 1 base; J trimming: 5 bases; junction bases outside the gene matches: 0. This CDR3 has 12 amino acids. CDR3 sequence (DNA): TGTGCCTGGAGTGCTAGCGGGGAGACCCAGTACTTC. Translated, it gives CAWSASGETQYF.

This clone was counted a few times. The rearrangement uses TRBV28 and TRBJ1-2; D gene ambiguous. V gave up 3 bases and J gave up 7 bases, with 9 bases separating them. The CDR3 consists of 12 residues. Per the germline V gene, CDR1 is MDHEN and CDR2 is SYDVKM. The CDR3, as DNA: TGTGCCAGCAGTTTGCTTAGTCGTGGCTACACCTTC. It encodes CASSLLSRGYTF.

This chain links TRBV11-2 with TRBJ2-6; D is unclear. Trimming removed 6 bases at V and 0 bases at J, with 3 bases between. The germline V gene encodes CDR1 SGHAT and CDR2 FQNNGV. The CDR3 sequence is 13 residues long. CDR3 DNA sequence: TGTGCCAGCAGATCCTCTGGGGCCAACGTCCTGACTTTC. This translates into CASRSSGANVLTF.

This clone was detected only a few times. V is TRBV7-2 and J is TRBJ2-3, with TRBD2 as a possible D gene (5 bases). The CDR3 length is 14 residues. Germline CDR1 reads SGHTA; CDR2 reads FQGNSA. V was cut by 5 bases and J by 3 bases, with 12 bases left in between. Here the CDR3 reads CASSPGRGTDTQYF. CDR3 sequence (DNA): TGTGCCAGCAGCCCAGGCCGGGGAACAGATACGCAGTATTTT.

This clone showed up just a few times. The rearrangement links TRBV4-3 to TRBJ1-3, with D perhaps matching TRBD1 (5 bases). This CDR3 has 14 amino acids. Germline V gives CDR1 LGHNA, CDR2 YSLEER. The V and J ends lost 3 bases and 9 bases respectively, with 15 bases between them. Here the CDR3 DNA reads TGCGCCAGCAGCCAGGAGGTTGGGGGTACCACCATATATTTT. Protein sequence: CASSQEVGGTTIYF.

This clone was observed a few times. The chain joins TRBV6-5 to TRBJ2-1; D gene unclear. This CDR3 contains 15 residues. Germline CDR1 is MNHEY and CDR2 is SVGAGI. V lost 0 bases and J lost 3, with 9 bases in between. Written as DNA, the CDR3 is TGTGCCAGCAGTTACTCGCCGAGTATCTACAATGAGCAGTTCTTC. Translation: CASSYSPSIYNEQFF.

The chain links TRBV30 to TRBJ2-2; no clear D gene. This CDR3 has 14 amino acids. V was cut by 2 bases and J by 2 bases, with 9 bases left in between. The V gene's germline CDR1 is GTSNPN and CDR2 SVGIG (reference sequence). CDR3 DNA: TGTGCCTGGAGTCTCGACTCCAACACCGGGGAGCTGTTTTTT. Residues: CAWSLDSNTGELFF.

The V gene is TRBV10-3, the J gene TRBJ1-2; 7 bases map to TRBD1. Unmatched junction bases numbered 16, after V lost 10 bases and J lost 5 bases. The CDR3 extends over 15 amino acids. The germline gives CDR1 ENHRY, CDR2 SYGVKD. The CDR3 nucleotides read TGTGCCACCGAGGTTCGACAGGGTCGCACGTATGGCTACACCTTC. It yields the protein CATEVRQGRTYGYTF.

This clone turned up a few times. A far larger clone is only one base removed, so a read error is likely. The chain is built from TRBV7-9 and TRBJ1-1; a possible D gene is TRBD1 (6 bases). CDR3 length: 15 amino acids. V gave up 1 base and J gave up 5 bases, with 14 bases separating them. CDR1 is SEHNR and CDR2 is FQNEAQ in the germline V gene (reference sequence). CDR3 coding DNA: TGTGCCAGCAGCTTAGTAGCAGGGGTAAGTACTGAAGCTTTCTTT. This codes for CASSLVAGVSTEAFF.